Listed below are T cell receptor beta chains from one sample, sequenced in a study of blood T cell repertoires in COVID-19. Some clones are missing from TCRdb's copy, which holds only in-frame ones; the method was immunoSEQ multiplex PCR. Of 150,000 to 200,000 clones listed, roughly 90% are singletons. Sequenced sample: peripheral blood. The receptors here all came from a man aged 25-45 years with COVID-19, enrolled during active disease. Each CDR3 is given with its conserved first and last residue. The D gene is left open where the match is weak. Size values are once, few and many counts, or a class for expanded clones, and some rows have none.

abundance: NA
j_gene: TRBJ2-7
d_gene: TRBD1
v_gene: TRBV12-3/TRBV12-4
CDR3aa: CASRRTGEYEQYF
CDR3nt: TGTGCCAGCAGACGGACAGGGGAGTACGAGCAGTACTTC

abundance: NA
j_gene: TRBJ2-1
d_gene: NA
v_gene: TRBV18
CDR3aa: CASSPGANSYNEQFF
CDR3nt: TGTGCCAGCTCACCAGGGGCCAACTCCTACAATGAGCAGTTCTTC

abundance: NA
j_gene: TRBJ2-4
d_gene: TRBD2
v_gene: TRBV7-2
CDR3aa: CASSLAGGKNIQYF
CDR3nt: TGTGCCAGCAGCTTAGCGGGGGGGAAAAACATTCAGTACTTC

abundance: NA
j_gene: TRBJ1-5
d_gene: TRBD1
v_gene: TRBV24-1
CDR3aa: CATSDHPQGDSNQPQHF
CDR3nt: TGTGCCACCAGTGACCATCCTCAGGGGGATAGCAATCAGCCCCAGCATTTT

abundance: once
j_gene: TRBJ1-2
d_gene: TRBD1
v_gene: TRBV19
CDR3aa: CASARTGGLFPSYGYTF
CDR3nt: TGTGCCAGTGCCCGGACAGGGGGTTTGTTCCCCAGCTATGGCTACACCTTC

abundance: few
j_gene: TRBJ1-3
d_gene: TRBD1
v_gene: TRBV30
CDR3aa: CARDSRSSGNTIYF
CDR3nt: TGTGCCCGGGACAGCCGGTCCTCTGGAAACACCATATATTTT

abundance: NA
j_gene: TRBJ1-2
d_gene: NA
v_gene: TRBV28
CDR3aa: CASSYGLNYGYTF
CDR3nt: TGTGCCAGCAGTTACGGGTTAAACTATGGCTACACCTTC

abundance: NA
j_gene: TRBJ1-5
d_gene: TRBD1
v_gene: TRBV18
CDR3aa: CASSLPGTGTQPQHF
CDR3nt: TGTGCCAGCTCACTACCCGGGACAGGGACTCAGCCCCAGCATTTT

abundance: NA
j_gene: TRBJ1-5
d_gene: NA
v_gene: TRBV19
CDR3aa: CASSPQGGSGNQPQHF
CDR3nt: TGTGCCAGTAGTCCCCAAGGGGGTTCGGGCAATCAGCCCCAGCATTTT

abundance: NA
j_gene: TRBJ1-2
d_gene: TRBD1
v_gene: TRBV27
CDR3aa: CASSSGTGFGPYTF
CDR3nt: TGTGCCAGCAGTTCCGGGACAGGGTTTGGTCCTTACACCTTC

abundance: NA
j_gene: TRBJ2-1
d_gene: TRBD1
v_gene: TRBV19
CDR3aa: CASSLTIGTEYNEQFF
CDR3nt: TGTGCCAGTAGTTTAACGATAGGGACAGAATACAATGAGCAGTTCTTC

abundance: NA
j_gene: TRBJ2-2
d_gene: TRBD2
v_gene: TRBV24-1
CDR3aa: CATSDPGLATGELFF
CDR3nt: TGTGCCACCAGTGATCCGGGACTAGCCACCGGGGAGCTGTTTTTT

abundance: NA
j_gene: TRBJ1-4
d_gene: TRBD1
v_gene: TRBV6-5
CDR3aa: CASSPGTGAEKLFF
CDR3nt: TGTGCCAGCAGTCCCGGGACAGGGGCTGAAAAACTGTTTTTT

abundance: NA
j_gene: TRBJ2-5
d_gene: NA
v_gene: TRBV16
CDR3aa: CASSQSSETQYF
CDR3nt: TGTGCCAGCAGCCAATCGTCTGAGACCCAGTACTTC

abundance: once
j_gene: TRBJ2-1
d_gene: NA
v_gene: TRBV6-6
CDR3aa: CASSSQIGQPGNEQFF
CDR3nt: TGTGCCAGCAGTTCCCAGATAGGACAGCCTGGCAATGAGCAGTTCTTC

abundance: few
j_gene: TRBJ1-1
d_gene: TRBD1
v_gene: TRBV6-6
CDR3aa: CASSQGAAFF
CDR3nt: TGTGCCAGCAGTCAGGGGGCAGCTTTCTTT

abundance: NA
j_gene: TRBJ2-1
d_gene: NA
v_gene: TRBV7-9
CDR3aa: CASSLDGTFNEQFF
CDR3nt: TGTGCCAGCAGCTTAGATGGGACTTTCAATGAGCAGTTCTTC

abundance: NA
j_gene: TRBJ1-1
d_gene: NA
v_gene: TRBV5-6
CDR3aa: CASSGGQRNTEAFF
CDR3nt: TGTGCCAGCAGCGGCGGACAGAGGAACACTGAAGCTTTCTTT

abundance: NA
j_gene: TRBJ1-3
d_gene: NA
v_gene: TRBV19
CDR3aa: CASTPPQQGSGNTIYF
CDR3nt: TGTGCCAGTACCCCACCTCAACAGGGCTCTGGAAACACCATATATTTT

abundance: NA
j_gene: TRBJ2-7
d_gene: TRBD1
v_gene: TRBV28
CDR3aa: CASGRTGAYEQYF
CDR3nt: TGTGCCAGCGGCCGGACAGGGGCGTACGAGCAGTACTTC

abundance: NA
j_gene: TRBJ2-2
d_gene: NA
v_gene: TRBV7-9
CDR3aa: CASSFPAGGTGELFF
CDR3nt: TGTGCCAGCAGCTTCCCGGCAGGAGGCACCGGGGAGCTGTTTTTT

abundance: NA
j_gene: TRBJ2-4
d_gene: NA
v_gene: TRBV7-2
CDR3aa: CASSPGPLHSVPGNIQYF
CDR3nt: TGTGCCAGCAGCCCGGGCCCACTACATAGCGTTCCTGGAAACATTCAGTACTTC

abundance: NA
j_gene: TRBJ2-2
d_gene: NA
v_gene: TRBV6-2/TRBV6-3
CDR3aa: CASSRPGHPSPRELFF
CDR3nt: TGTGCCAGCAGCCGACCGGGACACCCGTCTCCTCGGGAGCTGTTTTTT

abundance: NA
j_gene: TRBJ1-2
d_gene: NA
v_gene: TRBV6-5
CDR3aa: CASSYSGQGGYGYTF
CDR3nt: TGTGCCAGCAGTTACTCGGGGCAGGGCGGCTATGGCTACACCTTC

abundance: NA
j_gene: TRBJ1-1
d_gene: NA
v_gene: TRBV5-4
CDR3aa: CASTIQGSEAFF
CDR3nt: TGTGCCAGCACCATACAGGGTTCTGAAGCTTTCTTT

abundance: once
j_gene: TRBJ2-7
d_gene: TRBD1
v_gene: TRBV7-9
CDR3aa: CASSLEGAPFEQYF
CDR3nt: TGTGCCAGCAGCTTAGAGGGGGCACCCTTCGAGCAGTACTTC

abundance: NA
j_gene: TRBJ1-5
d_gene: TRBD1
v_gene: TRBV19
CDR3aa: CASSIGQGQDQPQHF
CDR3nt: TGTGCCAGTAGTATAGGACAGGGGCAAGATCAGCCCCAGCATTTT

abundance: NA
j_gene: TRBJ1-2
d_gene: TRBD1
v_gene: TRBV6-5
CDR3aa: CASSDWTGAGGYTF
CDR3nt: TGTGCCAGCAGCGATTGGACAGGGGCCGGTGGCTACACCTTC

abundance: NA
j_gene: TRBJ2-7
d_gene: NA
v_gene: TRBV3-1/TRBV3-2
CDR3aa: CASSQTGISYEQYF
CDR3nt: TGTGCCAGCAGCCAAACAGGAATATCCTACGAGCAGTACTTC

abundance: NA
j_gene: TRBJ1-5
d_gene: TRBD1
v_gene: TRBV19
CDR3aa: CASIGQGGRQPQHF
CDR3nt: TGTGCCAGTATAGGACAGGGGGGACGACAGCCCCAGCATTTT

abundance: NA
j_gene: TRBJ2-1
d_gene: TRBD1
v_gene: TRBV7-9
CDR3aa: CASSLLQGANNEQFF
CDR3nt: TGTGCCAGCAGCTTGTTACAGGGGGCAAACAATGAGCAGTTCTTC

abundance: NA
j_gene: TRBJ1-2
d_gene: NA
v_gene: TRBV6-5
CDR3aa: CASSYLEGENRGYTF
CDR3nt: TGTGCCAGCAGTTACTTAGAGGGAGAAAATCGTGGCTACACCTTC

abundance: NA
j_gene: TRBJ1-6
d_gene: TRBD1
v_gene: TRBV10-2
CDR3aa: CASKSFRDRESPLHF
CDR3nt: TGCGCCAGCAAATCCTTCCGGGACAGAGAGTCACCCCTCCACTTT

abundance: NA
j_gene: TRBJ2-3
d_gene: NA
v_gene: TRBV24-1
CDR3aa: CATSDSRTGGLATDTQYF
CDR3nt: TGTGCCACCAGTGATTCAAGGACAGGAGGGTTAGCGACAGATACGCAGTATTTT

abundance: NA
j_gene: TRBJ1-1
d_gene: NA
v_gene: TRBV14
CDR3aa: CASSLRKSEAFF
CDR3nt: TGTGCCAGCAGCCTCAGGAAATCTGAAGCTTTCTTT

abundance: NA
j_gene: TRBJ1-6
d_gene: NA
v_gene: TRBV5-1
CDR3aa: CASSFSTDNSPLHF
CDR3nt: TGCGCCAGCAGCTTTTCGACAGATAATTCACCCCTCCACTTT

abundance: NA
j_gene: TRBJ2-5
d_gene: NA
v_gene: TRBV27
CDR3aa: CASSFWRGGLLETQYF
CDR3nt: TGTGCCAGCAGTTTTTGGCGTGGTGGACTGTTAGAGACCCAGTACTTC

abundance: NA
j_gene: TRBJ1-1
d_gene: NA
v_gene: TRBV7-9
CDR3aa: CASSLGGGLAFF
CDR3nt: TGTGCCAGCAGCTTAGGAGGGGGTTTGGCTTTCTTT

abundance: NA
j_gene: TRBJ1-3
d_gene: TRBD1
v_gene: TRBV10-3
CDR3aa: CAISEIPDRGVENTIYF
CDR3nt: TGTGCCATCAGTGAGATCCCGGACAGGGGAGTTGAAAACACCATATATTTT

abundance: once
j_gene: TRBJ2-5
d_gene: NA
v_gene: TRBV28
CDR3aa: CASSSRRGETQYF
CDR3nt: TGTGCCAGCAGTTCGAGGAGGGGAGAGACCCAGTACTTC

abundance: medium-sized
j_gene: TRBJ2-7
d_gene: NA
v_gene: TRBV5-5
CDR3aa: CASSLQGGDYEQYF
CDR3nt: TGTGCCAGCAGCTTGCAAGGGGGTGACTACGAGCAGTACTTC

abundance: NA
j_gene: TRBJ2-1
d_gene: TRBD2
v_gene: TRBV18
CDR3aa: CATASIAGDGSYNEQFF
CDR3nt: TGTGCCACCGCCTCCATAGCGGGAGATGGCTCCTACAATGAGCAGTTCTTC

abundance: NA
j_gene: TRBJ1-2
d_gene: TRBD1
v_gene: TRBV6-5
CDR3aa: CASSYSPGQGYGYTF
CDR3nt: TGTGCCAGCAGTTACTCGCCGGGACAGGGCTATGGCTACACCTTC

abundance: NA
j_gene: TRBJ1-1
d_gene: TRBD1
v_gene: TRBV7-2
CDR3aa: CASSFDRGRGTEAFF
CDR3nt: TGTGCCAGCAGCTTCGACAGGGGACGCGGCACTGAAGCTTTCTTT

abundance: once
j_gene: TRBJ2-2
d_gene: TRBD1
v_gene: TRBV5-1
CDR3aa: CASSGGTGGTGELFF
CDR3nt: TGCGCCAGCAGCGGAGGGACAGGGGGCACCGGGGAGCTGTTTTTT

abundance: NA
j_gene: TRBJ2-7
d_gene: NA
v_gene: TRBV6-5
CDR3aa: CASSPGGYEQYF
CDR3nt: TGTGCCAGCAGCCCGGGTGGCTACGAGCAGTACTTC

abundance: NA
j_gene: TRBJ2-7
d_gene: NA
v_gene: TRBV30
CDR3aa: CAWNSYSSYEQYF
CDR3nt: TGTGCCTGGAATTCTTACAGCTCCTACGAGCAGTACTTC

abundance: NA
j_gene: TRBJ1-5
d_gene: NA
v_gene: TRBV30
CDR3aa: CAWSRGKDQPQHF
CDR3nt: TGTGCCTGGAGTAGAGGTAAAGATCAGCCCCAGCATTTT

abundance: NA
j_gene: TRBJ1-1
d_gene: TRBD1
v_gene: TRBV5-4
CDR3aa: CASRQGAEAFF
CDR3nt: TGTGCCAGCAGACAGGGGGCTGAAGCTTTCTTT

abundance: NA
j_gene: TRBJ1-4
d_gene: TRBD1
v_gene: TRBV5-1
CDR3aa: CASSQGQANEKLFF
CDR3nt: TGCGCCAGCAGCCAGGGACAGGCTAATGAAAAACTGTTTTTT

abundance: NA
j_gene: TRBJ2-7
d_gene: TRBD1
v_gene: TRBV10-3
CDR3aa: CAISPRDRGSYGQYF
CDR3nt: TGTGCCATCAGTCCCCGGGACAGGGGATCCTACGGGCAGTACTTC

abundance: many
j_gene: TRBJ2-7
d_gene: TRBD1
v_gene: TRBV28
CDR3aa: CASSPGDRSYEQYF
CDR3nt: TGTGCCAGCAGTCCAGGGGACAGGAGTTACGAGCAGTACTTC

abundance: NA
j_gene: TRBJ1-5
d_gene: NA
v_gene: TRBV6-6
CDR3aa: CASSRSDTQPQHF
CDR3nt: TGTGCCAGCAGTAGATCCGACACTCAGCCCCAGCATTTT

abundance: NA
j_gene: TRBJ2-7
d_gene: TRBD2
v_gene: TRBV6-9
CDR3aa: CASSYGGGPTYEQYF
CDR3nt: TGTGCCAGCAGTTATGGGGGAGGGCCCACCTACGAGCAGTACTTC

abundance: NA
j_gene: TRBJ2-3
d_gene: NA
v_gene: TRBV5-1
CDR3aa: CASSLVGLGDTQYF
CDR3nt: TGCGCCAGCAGCTTGGTGGGACTCGGAGATACGCAGTATTTT